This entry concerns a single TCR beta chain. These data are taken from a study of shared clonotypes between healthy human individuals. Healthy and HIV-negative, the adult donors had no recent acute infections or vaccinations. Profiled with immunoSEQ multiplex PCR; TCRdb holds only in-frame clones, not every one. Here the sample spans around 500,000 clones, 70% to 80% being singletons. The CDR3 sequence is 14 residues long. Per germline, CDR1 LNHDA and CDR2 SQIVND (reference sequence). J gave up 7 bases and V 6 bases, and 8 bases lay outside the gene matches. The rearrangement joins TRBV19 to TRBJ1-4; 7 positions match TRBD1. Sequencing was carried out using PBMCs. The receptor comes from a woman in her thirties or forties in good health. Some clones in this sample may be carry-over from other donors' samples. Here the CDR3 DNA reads TGTGCCAGTAGCCCGACAGGGTACGTTGAAAAACTGTTTTTT. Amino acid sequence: CASSPTGYVEKLFF.